A single sample is the source of the 16 T cell receptor beta chains below, sequenced in a study of T cells in Graves' hyperthyroidism and ophthalmopathy. The TCR beta CDR3 regions underwent amplification using RNA transcripts as the source. The primer set for the first-round RT-PCR of the TCR CDR3 was HTBI. TCRdb re-called the multiplex PCR reads through MiXCR, storing one row per CDR3 protein. The repertoire holds hundreds of thousands of distinct CDR3 sequences, with around 21% as singletons. What was sequenced was blood. The receptors here all came from a man aged 30-40 years with Graves' ophthalmopathy.

This chain uses TRBV6-1 with TRBJ2-1, with D perhaps matching TRBD2 (6 bases). Trimming removed 5 bases at V and 2 bases at J, with 10 bases between. Germline values: CDR1 MNHNS, CDR2 SASEGT. This CDR3 is built from 14 residues. CDR3 DNA sequence: TGTGCCAGCAGTAAGGCGGGACCCTACAATGAGCAGTTCTTC. It specifies CASSKAGPYNEQFF.

J is TRBJ2-1 and V is TRBV28; maybe TRBD1 (5 bases). Germline V gives CDR1 MDHEN, CDR2 SYDVKM. This CDR3 contains 14 residues. Deletions cut 6 bases from V and 0 bases from J, with 9 bases between. The CDR3 protein is CASRLDSSYNEQFF. The CDR3 DNA reads as TGTGCCAGCAGACTCGACAGCTCCTACAATGAGCAGTTCTTC.

This clonotype was seen many times. This chain joins TRBV3-1 and TRBJ2-5; 9 positions match TRBD1. Unmatched junction bases numbered 3, after V lost 4 bases and J lost 0 bases. From germline, CDR1 is LGHDT and CDR2 YNNKEL (reference sequence). This CDR3 comprises 15 residues. In nucleotides, the CDR3 is TGTGCCAGCAGCCCCGGGACAGGGTACCAAGAGACCCAGTACTTC. This translates into CASSPGTGYQETQYF.

The V and J genes are TRBV5-1 and TRBJ2-3, with 9 bases matching TRBD2. Germline V lookup: CDR1 SGHRS, CDR2 YFSETQ. V gave up 0 bases and J gave up 1 base; unmatched junction bases: 6. CDR3 length: 17 amino acids. The chain's CDR3 is CASSLVAGGPRTDTQYF. For the CDR3, the DNA is TGCGCCAGCAGCTTGGTTGCGGGAGGGCCGCGCACAGATACGCAGTATTTT.

This clonotype came up a few times. V and J are TRBV5-1 and TRBJ2-7; a weak D match, TRBD2 (5 bases). Germline V gives CDR1 SGHRS, CDR2 YFSETQ. V dropped 0 bases and J dropped 0 bases, with 13 bases sitting between them. The CDR3 contains 16 residues. CDR3 in amino acids: CASSLGVAEVSYEQYF. CDR3 in DNA: TGCGCCAGCAGCTTGGGGGTGGCGGAGGTCTCCTACGAGCAGTACTTC. Full variable domain (missing parts from reference TRBV5-1 and TRBJ2-7): KAGVTQTPRYLIKTRGQQVTLSCSPISGHRSVSWYQQTPGQGLQFLFEYFSETQRNKGNFPGRFSGRQFSNSRSEMNVSTLELGDSALYLCASSLGVAEVSYEQYFGPGTRLTVT.

Only a few counts were recorded for this clonotype. V usage is TRBV29-1 and J usage is TRBJ2-7; 9 bases are shared with TRBD2. CDR3 length: 13 amino acids. Per germline, CDR1 SQVTM and CDR2 ANQGSEA. After removal of 3 bases from V and 3 bases from J, the junction contained 3 bases not matched to a gene. The CDR3 protein is CSVEPAGGYEQYF. The CDR3 coding sequence is TGCAGCGTTGAGCCAGCGGGAGGCTACGAGCAGTACTTC.

Many counts were recorded for this clonotype. This rearrangement joins TRBV12-3 or TRBV12-4 to TRBJ2-2; D perhaps matches TRBD1 (6 bases). Between the trimmed V and J ends, which lost 5 bases and 3 bases, there was a span of 13 bases. CDR3 length: 15 residues. The CDR3 bases are TGTGCCAGCAGTGTTACAGGGATGCACACCGGGGAGCTGTTTTTT. Translated: CASSVTGMHTGELFF.

There are a few counts of this clonotype. The chain couples TRBV6-1 to TRBJ1-1; 9 bases agree with TRBD1. Germline V gene data show CDR1 as MNHNS and CDR2 as SASEGT. The CDR3 length is 14 residues. The V and J ends lost 7 bases and 10 bases, in that order; junction bases with no gene match: 13. The CDR3 loop reads CASITDRGGFGAFF. CDR3 DNA: TGTGCCAGCATTACGGACAGGGGAGGGTTTGGAGCTTTCTTT.

This clonotype was observed many times. This chain connects TRBV2 to TRBJ1-2; the match to TRBD1 covers 7 bases. The germline V gene encodes CDR1 SNHLY and CDR2 FYNNEI. The CDR3 contains 14 residues. V shed 7 bases, J shed 3 bases, and the junction held 8 bases outside the gene matches. The CDR3 DNA is TGTGCCAGCATCGAGGGACAGACTTACTATGGCTACACCTTC. Its protein is CASIEGQTYYGYTF.

This clonotype was detected ten times or more. The V gene is TRBV3-1, the J gene TRBJ2-7, with TRBD2 identical over 14 bases. The CDR3 contains 15 residues. CDR1 and CDR2 from the germline V gene are LGHDT and YNNKEL (reference sequence). The junction had 2 bases not matched to a gene; V was cut back by 3 bases and J by 4 bases. The CDR3 coding sequence is TGTGCCAGCAGCCAGCGGACTAGCGGGAGGTACGAGCAGTACTTC. This translates into CASSQRTSGRYEQYF.

The gene calls are TRBV28 and TRBJ2-3; D call uncertain. The CDR3 is made up of 10 amino acids. Trimming pared 10 bases from V and 1 base from J, leaving 3 bases between. Germline values: CDR1 MDHEN, CDR2 SYDVKM. The CDR3 loop is CATGTDTQYF. In nucleotides, the CDR3 is TGTGCCACGGGCACAGATACGCAGTATTTT. Using reference TRBV28 and TRBJ2-3 for the parts outside the CDR3, the full variable domain is DVKVTQSSRYLVKRTGEKVFLECVQDMDHENMFWYRQDPGLGLRLIYFSYDVKMKEKGDIPEGYSVSREKKERFSLILESASTNQTSMYLCATGTDTQYFGPGTRLTVL.

The chain uses TRBV4-1 and TRBJ1-5; 8 positions match TRBD1. Germline V gives CDR1 MGHRA, CDR2 YSYEKL. The length of the CDR3 is 16 residues. The V segment lost 1 base and the J segment 5 bases; nucleotides outside the gene matches: 7. CDR3 in DNA: TGCGCCAGCAGCCAAGGAACGCCAGGGGGCTATCAGCCCCAGCATTTT. Translation: CASSQGTPGGYQPQHF.

This clonotype has at least ten counts. The CDR3 is CASSYRRDRFIGTQYF. The DNA for the CDR3 is TGTGCCAGCAGTTACCGGCGGGACAGGTTTATTGGAACCCAGTACTTC. The rearrangement uses TRBV6-6 and TRBJ2-5; 8 bases are a match to TRBD1. The length of the CDR3 is 16 residues. V lost 2 bases to trimming and J lost 8 bases; unmatched junction nucleotides: 13. From germline, CDR1 is MNHNY and CDR2 SVGAGI (reference sequence).

This clonotype was seen a few times. This sequence joins TRBV15 and TRBJ1-2; a possible D gene is TRBD1 (5 bases). The V end lost 0 bases, the J end lost 3 bases, and 11 bases lay between the germline ends. Germline CDR1 LNHNV, CDR2 YYDKDF (reference sequence). This CDR3 region has 15 residues. The CDR3 reads CATSRDQEGYYGYTF. CDR3 sequence (DNA): TGTGCCACCAGCAGAGATCAGGAGGGGTACTATGGCTACACCTTC. The complete variable domain, with remaining parts taken from reference TRBV15 and TRBJ1-2, reads DAMVIQNPRYQVTQFGKPVTLSCSQTLNHNVMYWYQQKSSQAPKLLFHYYDKDFNNEADTPDNFQSRRPNTSFCFLDIRSPGLGDTAMYLCATSRDQEGYYGYTFGSGTRLTVV.

The chain is built from TRBV28 and TRBJ2-2, with D perhaps matching TRBD1 (6 bases). Looked up from germline, CDR1 is MDHEN and CDR2 is SYDVKM. Trimming removed 3 bases at V and 5 bases at J, with 13 bases between. The CDR3 sequence is 15 residues long. This CDR3 reads CASSFKQGGTGELFF. CDR3 sequence (DNA): TGTGCCAGCAGTTTCAAACAGGGCGGGACCGGGGAGCTGTTTTTT.

This clonotype was recorded many times. The rearrangement joins TRBV18 to TRBJ2-7; D remains unclear. The CDR3 extends over 14 amino acids. Germline assignment: CDR1 KGHSH and CDR2 LQKENI. The V and J ends lost 8 bases and 2 bases respectively, with 16 bases between them. The CDR3 sequence: CASSPRDGAYEQYF. The DNA for the CDR3 is TGTGCCAGCAGCCCCCGAGACGGCGCCTACGAGCAGTACTTC.